A selection of T cell receptor beta chains follows, all from one sample in a study of vaccination effects on CD4 cells after COVID-19. These TCRs are of unknown antigen specificity. Sequencing used immunoSEQ multiplex PCR; TCRdb keeps in-frame clones, though not all of them. In the table there are around 47,000 clones, approximately 70% of which are singletons. This material consisted of CD4+ T cells from PBMCs cultured with a peptide pool, taken before COVID-19 vaccination. These receptors all stem from a human donor who had a prior SARS-CoV-2 infection. Both conserved end residues are part of each CDR3. The D gene is left open where the match is weak. Only part of the rows carry a size: once, few, many, or a class if the clone is expanded.

D gene	clone size	V gene	J gene	CDR3 protein	CDR3 DNA
.	.	TRBV19	TRBJ1-5	CASSIWELGYQPQHF	TGTGCCAGTAGTATTTGGGAGCTGGGGTATCAGCCCCAGCATTTT
.	.	TRBV6-5	TRBJ1-2	CASSLVQGASGYTF	TGTGCCAGCAGTCTCGTGCAGGGTGCATCCGGCTACACCTTC
.	.	TRBV6-6	TRBJ1-4	CASTRGGSGTNEKLFF	TGTGCCAGCACGAGGGGGGGTTCCGGAACTAATGAAAAACTGTTTTTT
.	once	TRBV5-1	TRBJ2-7	CASSLAGRSSYEQYF	TGCGCCAGCAGCTTGGCCGGCAGAAGCTCCTACGAGCAGTACTTC
.	.	TRBV7-9	TRBJ2-3	CASSLAGGSADTQYF	TGTGCCAGCAGCTTAGCTGGGGGTTCAGCAGATACGCAGTATTTT
.	.	TRBV7-3	TRBJ2-2	CASSLTFSGELFF	TGTGCCAGCAGCTTAACCTTTTCCGGGGAGCTGTTTTTT
TRBD2	.	TRBV28	TRBJ2-3	CASSGGLAGGPVDTQYF	TGTGCCAGCAGTGGAGGACTAGCGGGAGGGCCCGTAGATACGCAGTATTTT
TRBD1	.	TRBV4-3	TRBJ2-7	CASSQDPTGVIGEQYF	TGCGCCAGCAGCCAAGATCCAACAGGGGTGATCGGCGAGCAGTACTTC
.	once	TRBV2	TRBJ1-1	CASRLTGSYMNTEAFF	TGTGCCAGCAGGCTGACAGGTTCCTACATGAACACTGAAGCTTTCTTT
.	.	TRBV5-1	TRBJ1-1	CASSYSYRATNTEAFF	TGCGCCAGCAGCTACTCTTACAGGGCGACGAACACTGAAGCTTTCTTT
.	.	TRBV5-1	TRBJ1-2	CASSPPGEGYTF	TGCGCCAGCAGCCCCCCGGGGGAAGGCTACACCTTC
.	.	TRBV5-4	TRBJ2-1	CASTLDLSSYNEQFF	TGTGCCAGCACCTTAGACCTTAGCTCCTACAATGAGCAGTTCTTC
TRBD2	.	TRBV4-1	TRBJ2-1	CASSRGLAGGAYNEQFF	TGCGCCAGCAGCCGGGGACTAGCGGGAGGGGCCTACAATGAGCAGTTCTTC
TRBD1	.	TRBV27	TRBJ2-7	CASSFLGQSSYEQYF	TGTGCCAGCAGTTTCTTGGGACAGTCCTCCTACGAGCAGTACTTC
TRBD2	.	TRBV5-1	TRBJ2-1	CASSWGPGLAGYNEQFF	TGCGCCAGCAGCTGGGGACCGGGACTAGCGGGATATAATGAGCAGTTCTTC
.	.	TRBV5-5	TRBJ1-4	CASSPRDNQYEKLFF	TGTGCCAGCAGCCCCCGGGACAACCAGTATGAAAAACTGTTTTTT
TRBD2	.	TRBV5-4	TRBJ2-3	CASSRTSGGFGDTQYF	TGTGCCAGCAGCCGGACTAGCGGGGGGTTCGGAGATACGCAGTATTTT
.	.	TRBV9	TRBJ2-3	CASSVAGSTDTQYF	TGTGCCAGCAGCGTAGCCGGTAGCACAGATACGCAGTATTTT
TRBD2	.	TRBV19	TRBJ2-1	CASSIARRGGGEQFF	TGTGCCAGTAGTATAGCCCGCCGGGGGGGCGGTGAGCAGTTCTTC
.	.	TRBV4-2	TRBJ2-2	CASSQDWGDTGELFF	TGTGCCAGCAGCCAAGACTGGGGCGACACCGGGGAGCTGTTTTTT
.	.	TRBV5-1	TRBJ2-7	CASSRPGGVEQYF	TGCGCCAGCAGCCGCCCAGGGGGGGTCGAGCAGTACTTC
.	.	TRBV7-7	TRBJ2-2	CASSLVGAGTGELFF	TGTGCTAGCAGCTTAGTGGGGGCTGGCACCGGGGAGCTGTTTTTT
.	.	TRBV4-3	TRBJ2-3	CASSQDGGTDTQYF	TGCGCCAGCAGCCAAGATGGAGGCACAGATACGCAGTATTTT
.	few	TRBV7-2	TRBJ2-3	CASSPFSTDTQYF	TGTGCCAGCAGCCCCTTTAGCACAGATACGCAGTATTTT
TRBD1	medium-sized	TRBV27	TRBJ2-7	CASGVRQGSSGEQYF	TGTGCCAGCGGTGTCCGACAGGGGAGCTCGGGCGAGCAGTACTTC